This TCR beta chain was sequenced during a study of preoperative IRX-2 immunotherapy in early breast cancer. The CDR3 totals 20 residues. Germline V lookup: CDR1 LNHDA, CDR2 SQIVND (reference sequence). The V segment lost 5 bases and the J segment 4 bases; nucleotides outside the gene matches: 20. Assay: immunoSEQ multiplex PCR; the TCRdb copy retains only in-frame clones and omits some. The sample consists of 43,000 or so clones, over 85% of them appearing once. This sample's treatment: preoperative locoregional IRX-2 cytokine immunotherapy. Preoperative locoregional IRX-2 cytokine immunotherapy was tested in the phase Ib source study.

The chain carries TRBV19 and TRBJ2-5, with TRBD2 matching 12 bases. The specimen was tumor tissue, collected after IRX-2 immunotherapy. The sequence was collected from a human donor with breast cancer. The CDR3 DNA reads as TGTGCCAGTAGTGTTGGGAGACTAGCGGGGGTCCGGCGGGTAAGAGAGACCCAGTACTTC. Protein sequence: CASSVGRLAGVRRVRETQYF. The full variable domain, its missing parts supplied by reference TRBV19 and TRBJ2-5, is DGGITQSPKYLFRKEGQNVTLSCEQNLNHDAMYWYRQDPGQGLRLIYYSQIVNDFQKGDIAEGYSVSREKKESFPLTVTSAQKNPTAFYLCASSVGRLAGVRRVRETQYFGPGTRLLVL.